The 29 T cell receptor beta chains below come from one sample, sequenced in a study of shared T cell receptors in the human thymus. TCRdb keeps only in-frame clones here, not all; method: immunoSEQ multiplex PCR. The sample includes 540,000 or so clones, about 80% of them seen just once. The same data also contributed to another study, on human thymus T cells.

Sequencing input: thymocytes. The origin of the receptors is a boy younger than two with a congenital heart defect.

The V and J genes are TRBV4-3 and TRBJ2-2; 8 bases line up with TRBD2. From germline, CDR1 is LGHNA and CDR2 YSLEER. J lost 5 bases, V lost 0 bases, and 20 bases had no gene match. This CDR3 contains 21 residues. The CDR3 DNA sequence: TGCGCCAGCAGCCAAGATCTGGTTCCCCTGCCCGGGCGGGGGGCGACCGGGGAGCTGTTTTTT. Protein product: CASSQDLVPLPGRGATGELFF.

The chain is built from TRBV9 and TRBJ1-2; D is unresolved. The V end was cut by 0 bases, the J end by 2 bases, with 5 bases between. The CDR3 length is 13 residues. Per the germline V gene, CDR1 is SGDLS and CDR2 is YYNGEE. CDR3 DNA: TGTGCCAGCAGCGTAGGACAAAACTATGGCTACACCTTC. This encodes CASSVGQNYGYTF.

The chain employs TRBV2 and TRBJ1-2; possibly TRBD1 for D (6 bases). Germline V gene sequence: CDR1 SNHLY, CDR2 FYNNEI. This CDR3 contains 13 residues. V lost 2 bases, J lost 2 bases, and 6 bases lay in between. The CDR3 protein is CASSEQGNYGYTF. In DNA form, the CDR3 reads TGTGCCAGCAGTGAACAGGGGAACTATGGCTACACCTTC.

This chain links TRBV27 with TRBJ2-7; 7 bases map to TRBD1. Per the germline V gene, CDR1 is MNHEY and CDR2 is SMNVEV (reference sequence). The CDR3 is 14 amino acids. V dropped 3 bases and J dropped 2; count of bases not matched to a gene: 4. The CDR3 bases are TGTGCCAGCAGTTTCGGGACAGAGACCTACGAGCAGTACTTC. It yields the protein CASSFGTETYEQYF.

The chain carries TRBV6-1 and TRBJ1-2, with D possibly TRBD1 on 6 matching bases. The V end lost 2 bases, the J end lost 0 bases, and 13 bases lay between the germline ends. CDR3 size: 16 residues. The germline V gene has CDR1 MNHNS and CDR2 SASEGT. CDR3 protein: CASSEFDRSTNYGYTF. The CDR3 DNA is TGTGCCAGCAGTGAATTCGACAGGTCCACTAACTATGGCTACACCTTC.

The chain uses TRBV7-9 and TRBJ2-7, with 13 positions matching TRBD2. CDR1 is SEHNR, CDR2 FQNEAQ, per germline (reference sequence). The CDR3 totals 16 residues. With 5 bases clipped from V and 4 bases from J, the junction kept 8 bases outside the gene matches. DNA of the CDR3: TGTGCCAGCAGCCCCGAACTAGCGGGAGGGAATTACGAGCAGTACTTC. Amino acids: CASSPELAGGNYEQYF.

The V and J genes are TRBV5-4 and TRBJ2-6; D gene uncertain. Between the trimmed V and J ends, which lost 0 bases and 3 bases, there was a span of 19 bases. This CDR3 spans 19 amino acids. Germline assignment: CDR1 SGHNT and CDR2 YYREEE (reference sequence). The CDR3 DNA sequence: TGTGCCAGCAGCTTGGCCGGCGCTAGTCCTCGCCTTGGGGCCAACGTCCTGACTTTC. It is translated as CASSLAGASPRLGANVLTF.

V usage is TRBV6-6 and J usage is TRBJ2-2, with 9 bases fitting TRBD1. Germline assignment: CDR1 MNHNY and CDR2 SVGAGI (reference sequence). The V gene end was trimmed by 4 bases and the J gene end by 0 bases; junction bases not matched to a gene: 3. This CDR3 is 16 amino acids long. The CDR3 sequence is CASSFRQGANTGELFF. For the CDR3, the DNA is TGTGCCAGCAGTTTTCGACAGGGGGCGAACACCGGGGAGCTGTTTTTT.

CDR3: CASSQVPRTGGKDTEAFF. The CDR3 DNA sequence: TGCGCCAGCAGCCAAGTGCCCAGGACAGGGGGGAAGGACACTGAAGCTTTCTTT. The chain employs TRBV4-3 and TRBJ1-1; 10 bases are shared with TRBD1. Germline-derived CDR1 and CDR2 are LGHNA and YSLEER. The CDR3 covers 18 residues. Losses at the gene ends were 1 base for V and 3 bases for J; bases not matched to a gene: 11.

This clone occurred a few times. The chain joins TRBV5-4 to TRBJ2-5; TRBD1 matches at 12 bases. CDR3 size: 16 residues. The ends lost 4 bases at V and 3 bases at J; junction bases unmatched: 7. Germline V gene lookup returns CDR1 SGHNT and CDR2 YYREEE (reference sequence). DNA of the CDR3: TGTGCCAGCAGCATACTAGGGACAGGGGGCGAAGAGACCCAGTACTTC. This encodes CASSILGTGGEETQYF.

The V gene is TRBV7-3, the J gene TRBJ2-7; D may be TRBD1 (6 bases). The length of the CDR3 is 18 residues. The germline V and J ends were trimmed by 1 base and 3 bases, with 22 bases remaining between them. Germline loops: CDR1 SGHTA, CDR2 FQGTGA. CDR3 region: CASSLKGTSSRRFYEQYF. The CDR3 DNA is TGTGCCAGCAGCTTAAAGGGGACAAGTAGCCGGAGATTCTACGAGCAGTACTTC. Full variable domain (remainder filled in from reference TRBV7-3 and TRBJ2-7): GAGVSQTPSNKVTEKGKYVELRCDPISGHTALYWYRQSLGQGPEFLIYFQGTGAADDSGLPNDRFFAVRPEGSVSTLKIQRTERGDSAVYLCASSLKGTSSRRFYEQYFGPGTRLTVT.

This clone was recorded only once. The rearrangement links TRBV4-3 to TRBJ2-3; 10 bases align to TRBD2. Germline CDR1 and CDR2: LGHNA and YSLEER. V shed 0 bases, J shed 4 bases, and the junction held 13 bases outside the gene matches. This CDR3 spans 19 amino acids. CDR3 nucleotide sequence: TGCGCCAGCAGCCAAGATAGCAGCGGGAGGGTCCCGGCCCCAGATACGCAGTATTTT. Amino acids: CASSQDSSGRVPAPDTQYF.

The chain links TRBV4-3 to TRBJ2-1, with 8 bases identical to TRBD1. CDR1 and CDR2 (germline): LGHNA, YSLEER. The CDR3 runs 17 residues. The V gene end was trimmed by 0 bases and the J gene end by 2 bases; junction bases not matched to a gene: 6. CDR3 sequence (DNA): TGCGCCAGCAGCCAAGAAAGGACAGGGAGGACCTACAATGAGCAGTTCTTC. Translated, it gives CASSQERTGRTYNEQFF.

The rearrangement uses TRBV28 and TRBJ2-7, with unresolved D. CDR1 and CDR2 from the germline V gene are MDHEN and SYDVKM. CDR3 size: 15 residues. V lost 8 bases to trimming and J lost 3 bases, with 20 bases between them. In DNA, the CDR3 is TGTGCCAGCTCCCCCTCCTCGACACAATACTACGAGCAGTACTTC. Its translation: CASSPSSTQYYEQYF.

The chain uses TRBV11-2 and TRBJ2-1; 7 bases line up with TRBD2. Germline lookup yields CDR1 SGHAT and CDR2 FQNNGV. The V and J ends lost 5 bases and 8 bases, in that order; junction bases with no gene match: 6. The CDR3 sequence is 13 residues long. In DNA form, the CDR3 reads TGTGCCAGCAGCCCGACTAGCATCCATGAGCAGTTCTTC. Protein: CASSPTSIHEQFF.

The chain couples TRBV14 to TRBJ2-3; 13 bases map to TRBD2. V shed 0 bases and J 0 bases; nucleotides not matched to a gene: 3. From germline, CDR1 is SGHDN and CDR2 FVKESK. This CDR3 has 18 amino acids. The CDR3 loop is CASSQELGLAGSTDTQYF. The CDR3 nucleotides read TGTGCCAGCAGCCAAGAATTGGGACTAGCGGGAAGCACAGATACGCAGTATTTT.

The J gene is TRBJ2-3, the V gene TRBV5-6; TRBD1 aligns across 7 bases. This CDR3 has 15 residues. Trimming at V came to 5 bases and at J to 2 bases, leaving 8 bases not matched to a gene. Per the germline V gene, CDR1 is SGHDT and CDR2 is YYEEEE. DNA of the CDR3: TGTGCCAGCAGGACTCGGACAGGTCCCACAGATACGCAGTATTTT. It translates to CASRTRTGPTDTQYF. Combining the CDR3 with reference TRBV5-6 and TRBJ2-3 gives the whole variable domain DAGVTQSPTHLIKTRGQQVTLRCSPKSGHDTVSWYQQALGQGPQFIFQYYEEEERQRGNFPDRFSGHQFPNYSSELNVNALLLGDSALYLCASRTRTGPTDTQYFGPGTRLTVL.

The chain joins TRBV5-1 to TRBJ2-1; 9 bases align to TRBD2. J lost 2 bases, V lost 3 bases, and 3 bases had no gene match. CDR3 size: 15 residues. Germline V lookup: CDR1 SGHRS, CDR2 YFSETQ. In DNA, the CDR3 is TGCGCCAGCAGCTCAGCGGGAGGACCCTACAATGAGCAGTTCTTC. The encoded protein is CASSSAGGPYNEQFF.

The J gene is TRBJ2-7, the V gene TRBV4-3; TRBD2 agrees at 8 bases. Trimming removed 0 bases from V and 4 bases from J; junction bases left unmatched: 8. The CDR3 has 16 residues. Germline CDR1 and CDR2: LGHNA and YSLEER. CDR3 in DNA: TGCGCCAGCAGCCAAGATGTGCGGGGGGCGCCGTACGAGCAGTACTTC. Protein sequence: CASSQDVRGAPYEQYF.

This chain connects TRBV23-1 to TRBJ1-2, with no clear D. Being an ORF, TRBV23-1 has a function that is uncertain. Deletions cut 8 bases from V and 0 bases from J, with 7 bases between. The CDR3 runs 12 residues. As DNA, the CDR3 is TGCGCCAGCGCAGGCGCTAACTATGGCTACACCTTC. This codes for CASAGANYGYTF.

J is TRBJ2-2 and V is TRBV9; TRBD1 matches at 10 bases. Germline V gene lookup returns CDR1 SGDLS and CDR2 YYNGEE. Trimming at V came to 0 bases and at J to 7 bases, leaving 6 bases not matched to a gene. The length of the CDR3 is 16 residues. As DNA, the CDR3 is TGTGCCAGCAGCGTAGCCGGGACAGGGGCAGGCGGGGAGCTGTTTTTT. Translating gives CASSVAGTGAGGELFF.

The gene calls are TRBV7-3 and TRBJ1-1; maybe TRBD1 (5 bases). Germline CDR1 and CDR2: SGHTA and FQGTGA. The germline V and J ends were trimmed by 2 bases and 0 bases, with 7 bases remaining between them. CDR3 size: 14 residues. The CDR3 DNA is TGTGCCAGCAGCTTATACAGGCTGAACACTGAAGCTTTCTTT. Translation gives CASSLYRLNTEAFF.

The chain recombines TRBV11-1 with TRBJ1-2, with no clear D. Trimming pared 1 base from V and 6 bases from J, leaving 15 bases between. The CDR3 is 15 amino acids. The germline CDR1 and CDR2 sequences are SGHAT and FQDESV (reference sequence). In DNA form, the CDR3 reads TGTGCCAGCAGCTTAGGTCCGGGGTTTAAGGATGGCTACACCTTC. Translating it yields CASSLGPGFKDGYTF. Together with reference TRBV11-1 and TRBJ1-2, the CDR3 gives the full variable domain: EAEVAQSPRYKITEKSQAVAFWCDPISGHATLYWYRQILGQGPELLVQFQDESVVDDSQLPKDRFSAERLKGVDSTLKIQPAELGDSAMYLCASSLGPGFKDGYTFGSGTRLTVV.

This chain joins TRBV12-5 and TRBJ2-7; D may be TRBD2 (6 bases). The CDR3 length is 19 residues. The V gene lost 0 bases and the J gene lost 1 base, with 22 bases spanning the gap. The V gene's germline CDR1 is LGHNT and CDR2 FRNRAP. The CDR3 reads CASGLVEEEGSAASYEQYF. The CDR3 DNA follows: TGTGCTAGTGGTTTGGTAGAGGAGGAGGGATCTGCGGCTTCCTACGAGCAGTACTTC.

The chain uses TRBV30 and TRBJ1-2; D ambiguous. This CDR3 contains 13 residues. V was shortened by 3 bases and J by 8 bases, with 16 bases between the two germline ends. The germline CDR1 and CDR2 sequences are GTSNPN and SVGIG (reference sequence). The CDR3 nucleotides are TGTGCCTGGAGCGGGATTGGACCCTTGGGCTACACCTTC. Protein: CAWSGIGPLGYTF. Full variable domain (missing parts from reference TRBV30 and TRBJ1-2): SQTIHQWPATLVQPVGSPLSLECTVEGTSNPNLYWYRQAAGRGLQLLFYSVGIGQISSEVPQNLSASRPQDRQFILSSKKLLLSDSGFYLCAWSGIGPLGYTFGSGTRLTVV.

V usage is TRBV19 and J usage is TRBJ2-7, with 13 nucleotides matching TRBD2. After removal of 5 bases from V and 0 bases from J, the junction contained 10 bases not matched to a gene. The CDR3 totals 18 residues. Looked up from germline, CDR1 is LNHDA and CDR2 is SQIVND (reference sequence). CDR3 sequence (DNA): TGTGCCAGTAGTCTCAGGACTAGCGGGAGCGCTCTCTCCTACGAGCAGTACTTC. Its translation is CASSLRTSGSALSYEQYF.

This clone came up a few times. The rearrangement links TRBV27 to TRBJ1-5, with TRBD1 identical over 10 bases. This CDR3 spans 14 amino acids. Germline CDR1 reads MNHEY; CDR2 reads SMNVEV (reference sequence). The V gene end was trimmed by 6 bases and the J gene end by 5 bases; junction bases not matched to a gene: 4. This chain's CDR3 is CASRGTGEYQPQHF. DNA of the CDR3: TGTGCCAGCAGGGGGACAGGGGAGTATCAGCCCCAGCATTTT.

V usage is TRBV30 and J usage is TRBJ2-1; 11 bases match TRBD2. The CDR3 covers 15 residues. Losses at the gene ends were 1 base for V and 4 bases for J; bases not matched to a gene: 3. Germline V lookup: CDR1 GTSNPN, CDR2 SVGIG (reference sequence). The CDR3 here is CAWSAGLAEYNEQFF. The CDR3 coding sequence is TGTGCCTGGAGTGCGGGACTAGCGGAATACAATGAGCAGTTCTTC.

The chain is built from TRBV20-1 and TRBJ2-5; D uncertain. This CDR3 has 11 residues. V lost 2 bases and J 8 bases, leaving 9 bases between the germline ends. Looked up from germline, CDR1 is DFQATT and CDR2 is SNEGSKA (reference sequence). The CDR3: CSARQWATQYF. As DNA, the CDR3 is TGCAGTGCTAGACAGTGGGCTACCCAGTACTTC.